The 13 T cell receptor beta chains below come from one sample, sequenced in a study of cytomegalovirus exposure and HLA in healthy donors. The primer mix had 60 Vbeta and 13 Jbeta primers. Measured with immunoSEQ multiplex PCR; TCRdb has only the in-frame clones, and not every one. This sample has around 210,000 clones, with 78% found just once. The sample comprised PBMCs. All receptors derive from a boy under 18 in good health and CMV-seronegative.

V and J are TRBV9 and TRBJ2-5; 11 nucleotides align to TRBD2. Germline trimming cut 3 bases from V and 0 bases from J; bases unmatched to any gene: 4. This CDR3 region has 16 residues. Per the germline V gene, CDR1 is SGDLS and CDR2 is YYNGEE. The CDR3 region has the DNA TGTGCCAGCAGCGCCCTAGCGGGGGGACACCAAGAGACCCAGTACTTC. It is translated as CASSALAGGHQETQYF.

To note about this clone: Since no conserved phenylalanine or tryptophan closes the CDR3, a read error is the likely cause. It is unclear where the CDR3 begins or ends on the DNA, so no DNA is shown, and the CDR3 is as TCRdb lists it. The chain combines TRBV5-3 with TRBJ2-3; TRBD2 reflects the table's D call only, with no check against the DNA. TRBV5-3 is an open reading frame, and its role is uncertain. With termini counted, the CDR3 has 18 amino acids. CDR3 in amino acids: CARRRVDTGTSGSFFHFG.

CDR3 loop: CASSLRNRVVGAFF. The CDR3 DNA reads TGTGCCAGCAGCTTGAGGAACAGGGTAGTAGGAGCTTTCTTT. The rearrangement links TRBV5-4 to TRBJ1-1, with a possible D match to TRBD1 (6 bases). The V end was cut by 1 base, the J end by 10 bases, with 17 bases between. The germline gives CDR1 SGHNT, CDR2 YYREEE (reference sequence). CDR3 size: 14 residues.

V usage is TRBV15 and J usage is TRBJ1-6, with TRBD1 as a possible D gene (5 bases). Germline CDR1 and CDR2: LNHNV and YYDKDF (reference sequence). Trimming cost V 2 bases and J 6 bases, with 17 bases left between them. The CDR3 length is 17 residues. The DNA for the CDR3 is TGTGCCACCAGCAGACCTAACAAACTGACAGTTAATTCACCCCTCCACTTT. Its translation is CATSRPNKLTVNSPLHF.

This clone has only a few counts. J is TRBJ2-1 and V is TRBV30, with TRBD2 identical over 9 bases. V lost 5 bases, J lost 3 bases, and 2 bases stayed unmatched. Germline CDR1 GTSNPN, CDR2 SVGIG (reference sequence). The CDR3 has 13 residues. The CDR3 sequence is CAWATSGYNEQFF. The CDR3, as DNA: TGTGCCTGGGCGACTAGCGGCTACAATGAGCAGTTCTTC.

This chain uses TRBV29-1 with TRBJ2-5; 9 positions agree with TRBD2. CDR3 size: 12 residues. V gave up 6 bases and J gave up 5 bases; unmatched junction bases: 4. In germline, CDR1 is SQVTM, CDR2 ANQGSEA. The CDR3 region is CSVPLAGETQYF. CDR3 bases: TGCAGCGTCCCCCTAGCGGGGGAGACCCAGTACTTC.

The chain is built from TRBV6-5 and TRBJ2-3; 8 bases are a match to TRBD2. The V and J ends lost 6 bases and 4 bases, in that order; junction bases with no gene match: 9. CDR1 is MNHEY and CDR2 is SVGAGI in the germline V gene. The length of the CDR3 is 15 residues. CDR3 amino acids: CASSLSGRRADTQYF. The CDR3 region has the DNA TGTGCCAGCAGCCTGAGCGGGAGAAGGGCAGATACGCAGTATTTT.

The genes are TRBV5-6 and TRBJ2-2; the match to TRBD1 covers 7 bases. V gave up 4 bases and J gave up 2 bases; unmatched junction bases: 5. The CDR3 consists of 15 residues. The V gene's germline CDR1 is SGHDT and CDR2 YYEEEE. CDR3 bases: TGTGCCAGCAGCCCCGGACAGGTCAACACCGGGGAGCTGTTTTTT. Its translation is CASSPGQVNTGELFF.

This clone was observed a single time. The chain recombines TRBV5-4 with TRBJ2-1; 7 nucleotides agree with TRBD1. This CDR3 is built from 16 residues. Germline V CDR1 and CDR2: SGHNT, YYREEE (reference sequence). V shed 3 bases, J shed 2 bases, and the junction held 8 bases outside the gene matches. CDR3 loop: CASSSTGFSTYNEQFF. CDR3 in DNA: TGTGCCAGCAGCTCGACAGGGTTCTCTACCTACAATGAGCAGTTCTTC. Full variable domain (missing parts from reference TRBV5-4 and TRBJ2-1): ETGVTQSPTHLIKTRGQQVTLRCSSQSGHNTVSWYQQALGQGPQFIFQYYREEENGRGNFPPRFSGLQFPNYSSELNVNALELDDSALYLCASSSTGFSTYNEQFFGPGTRLTVL.

CDR3 amino acids: CASSFLFARHNEQFF. DNA of the CDR3: TGTGCCAGCAGCTTCCTTTTTGCTAGACACAATGAGCAGTTCTTC. This rearrangement joins TRBV7-3 to TRBJ2-1; D gene uncertain. The V end lost 3 bases, the J end lost 5 bases, and 14 bases lay between the germline ends. The CDR3 contains 15 residues. The germline gives CDR1 SGHTA, CDR2 FQGTGA.

V and J are TRBV5-1 and TRBJ1-1, with 10 bases matching TRBD1. V trimming: 2 bases; J trimming: 0 bases; junction bases outside the gene matches: 7. From germline, CDR1 is SGHRS and CDR2 YFSETQ. There are 17 residues in the CDR3. The CDR3 sequence is CASSFRDRGFMNTEAFF. CDR3 bases: TGCGCCAGCAGCTTCCGGGACAGGGGCTTCATGAACACTGAAGCTTTCTTT.

The chain employs TRBV6-5 and TRBJ2-7; 7 bases line up with TRBD2. The germline V gene encodes CDR1 MNHEY and CDR2 SVGAGI. This CDR3 region has 15 residues. J was trimmed by 2 bases and V by 0 bases; bases with no gene match: 4. The CDR3 DNA sequence: TGTGCCAGCAGTTACTCCGGACTAGGCGCCTACGAGCAGTACTTC. Residues: CASSYSGLGAYEQYF.

The chain joins TRBV25-1 to TRBJ2-7; tentative D call: TRBD1 (5 bases). CDR3 length equals 15 residues. From germline, CDR1 is MGHDK and CDR2 SYGVNS. The V and J ends lost 3 bases and 1 base respectively, with 13 bases between them. This chain's CDR3 is CASSEGRERSYEQYF. The DNA for the CDR3 is TGTGCCAGCAGTGAGGGCAGGGAAAGGTCCTACGAGCAGTACTTC.